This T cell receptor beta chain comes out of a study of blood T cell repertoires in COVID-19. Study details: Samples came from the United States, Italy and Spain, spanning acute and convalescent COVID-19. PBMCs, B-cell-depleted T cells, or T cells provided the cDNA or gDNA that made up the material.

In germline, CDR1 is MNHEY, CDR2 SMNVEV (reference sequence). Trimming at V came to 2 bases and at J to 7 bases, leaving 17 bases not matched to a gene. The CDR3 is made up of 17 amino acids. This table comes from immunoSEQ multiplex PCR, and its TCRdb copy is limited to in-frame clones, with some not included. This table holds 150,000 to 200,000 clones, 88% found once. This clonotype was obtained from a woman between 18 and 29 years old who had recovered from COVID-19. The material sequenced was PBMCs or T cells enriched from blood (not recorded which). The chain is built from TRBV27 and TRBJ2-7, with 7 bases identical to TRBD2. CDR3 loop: CASSLRWGEGLLNEQYF. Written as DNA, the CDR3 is TGTGCCAGCAGTTTAAGGTGGGGGGAGGGCCTGCTAAATGAGCAGTACTTC.